Below are 20 T cell receptor beta chains sequenced from a single sample in a study of blood T cell repertoires in COVID-19. Repertoires were generated with immunoSEQ multiplex PCR, while TCRdb's copy carries only in-frame clones and drops some. The table lists 90,000 to 110,000 clones, around 81% of them singletons. Sequencing input: peripheral blood. Every receptor here comes from a human donor in a cohort sampled during active or convalescent COVID-19.

This chain joins TRBV29-1 and TRBJ2-5, with 7 positions matching TRBD2. In germline, CDR1 is SQVTM, CDR2 ANQGSEA. The CDR3 spans 18 residues. The V gene end was trimmed by 7 bases and the J gene end by 5 bases; junction bases not matched to a gene: 25. The CDR3 coding sequence is TGCAGCGCCATGGGGGACGGGGACTTTGCGGGAGAAGGGGAGACCCAGTACTTC. Translated: CSAMGDGDFAGEGETQYF.

The chain couples TRBV19 to TRBJ1-2; 11 bases align to TRBD1. V dropped 5 bases and J dropped 7; count of bases not matched to a gene: 6. Germline values: CDR1 LNHDA, CDR2 SQIVND (reference sequence). The CDR3 loop spans 14 amino acids. CDR3 sequence reads: CASSPGQGAGGYTF. CDR3 nucleotides: TGTGCCAGTAGTCCAGGACAGGGGGCAGGTGGCTACACCTTC.

The chain links TRBV5-4 to TRBJ1-2; perhaps TRBD1 as D (5 bases). The V gene's germline CDR1 is SGHNT and CDR2 YYREEE (reference sequence). The CDR3 is 15 residues long. Trimming pared 3 bases from V and 3 bases from J, leaving 15 bases between. CDR3 in amino acids: CASSWVGGYYYGYTF. The CDR3 coding sequence is TGTGCCAGCAGCTGGGTGGGGGGATACTACTATGGCTACACCTTC.

This clone turned up a few times. The gene calls are TRBV10-3 and TRBJ2-5; no definite D call. Germline V gene sequence: CDR1 ENHRY, CDR2 SYGVKD. V was trimmed by 2 bases and J by 2 bases, leaving 6 bases between them. This CDR3 contains 13 residues. CDR3 bases: TGTGCCATCAGTGAGATACTTCAAGAGACCCAGTACTTC. Translation gives CAISEILQETQYF.

The J gene is TRBJ1-5, the V gene TRBV5-1; D is ambiguous. Trimming removed 4 bases at V and 2 bases at J, with 10 bases between. CDR3 size: 14 residues. CDR1 SGHRS and CDR2 YFSETQ come from the germline V gene. The CDR3: CASSLDVGNQPQHF. CDR3 nucleotide sequence: TGCGCCAGCAGCCTAGATGTTGGCAATCAGCCCCAGCATTTT.

This chain uses TRBV6-1 with TRBJ1-6, with unresolved D. Trimming took 5 bases from V and 5 from J, leaving 7 bases between them. CDR3 length: 13 amino acids. Germline CDR1 MNHNS, CDR2 SASEGT. In nucleotides, the CDR3 is TGTGCCAGCAGTTATCAGGATAATTCACCCCTCCACTTT. Protein: CASSYQDNSPLHF.

The V gene is TRBV7-2, the J gene TRBJ2-6, with 8 bases fitting TRBD2. The CDR3 contains 18 residues. Germline CDR1 is SGHTA and CDR2 is FQGNSA. With 6 bases clipped from V and 2 bases from J, the junction kept 12 bases outside the gene matches. CDR3 sequence reads: CASRTTSGQGTGANVLTF. The CDR3 coding sequence is TGTGCCAGCAGAACTACTAGCGGCCAGGGGACTGGGGCCAACGTCCTGACTTTC.

The chain employs TRBV7-6 and TRBJ2-7; D is perhaps TRBD2 (5 bases). V was clipped by 2 bases and J by 1 base, with 15 bases between them. Per the germline V gene, CDR1 is SGHVS and CDR2 is FNYEAQ. This CDR3 is 16 amino acids long. The CDR3 loop reads CASSLSQAGGSYEQYF. CDR3 in DNA: TGTGCCAGCAGCTTAAGTCAGGCGGGCGGATCCTACGAGCAGTACTTC.

The V and J genes are TRBV7-2 and TRBJ2-7, with 10 bases identical to TRBD2. CDR3 length: 14 residues. V gave up 5 bases and J gave up 3 bases; unmatched junction bases: 4. From germline, CDR1 is SGHTA and CDR2 FQGNSA. CDR3 in amino acids: CASSKLAGLYEQYF. As DNA, the CDR3 is TGTGCCAGCAGCAAACTAGCGGGGCTCTACGAGCAGTACTTC.

The chain is built from TRBV28 and TRBJ2-1, with 15 bases that match TRBD2. The CDR3 has 22 residues. Germline values: CDR1 MDHEN, CDR2 SYDVKM. The J segment lost 5 bases and the V segment lost 4 bases, leaving 21 bases of the junction unmatched. CDR3 region: CASSSGGRDRTSGRVRDNEQFF. As DNA, the CDR3 is TGTGCCAGCAGTTCGGGGGGACGAGACAGGACTAGCGGGAGGGTTCGCGACAATGAGCAGTTCTTC.

CDR3 sequence (DNA): TGTGCCAGCAGTTACTACCGCTTCGGGGGCTACAATGAGCAGTTCTTC. Encoded protein: CASSYYRFGGYNEQFF. The chain is built from TRBV6-2 or TRBV6-3 and TRBJ2-1, with a weak D call TRBD2 (6 bases). V shed 1 base and J shed 3 bases, with 13 bases lying between them. Germline CDR1 and CDR2: MNHEY and SVGEGT. The CDR3 loop spans 16 amino acids.

This chain uses TRBV29-1 with TRBJ2-2; D unclear. V was shortened by 7 bases and J by 1 base, with 19 bases between the two germline ends. There are 16 residues in the CDR3. Germline V gives CDR1 SQVTM, CDR2 ANQGSEA. The CDR3 DNA reads as TGCAGCGCTTCACAAACCCAAAATTTGAACACCGGGGAGCTGTTTTTT. Its protein product is CSASQTQNLNTGELFF.

Only one count was recorded for this clone. The V and J genes are TRBV7-8 and TRBJ2-3; 7 bases agree with TRBD2. Germline V gene sequence: CDR1 SGHVS, CDR2 FQNEAQ. Trimming at V came to 5 bases and at J to 0 bases, leaving 11 bases not matched to a gene. The CDR3 is 17 residues long. The CDR3 here is CASSHSGASGSTDTQYF. In DNA, the CDR3 is TGTGCCAGCAGCCATTCTGGGGCTAGCGGTAGCACAGATACGCAGTATTTT.

The chain joins TRBV7-2 to TRBJ2-7, with TRBD2 as a possible D gene (6 bases). Germline V gene data show CDR1 as SGHTA and CDR2 as FQGNSA. This CDR3 has 14 residues. Trimming took 2 bases from V and 3 from J, leaving 11 bases between them. The CDR3 is CASSLFRGSYEQYF. CDR3 coding DNA: TGTGCCAGCAGCTTATTTCGGGGGAGCTACGAGCAGTACTTC.

The sample holds a few counts of this clone. The J gene is TRBJ2-7, the V gene TRBV7-8, with a weak D call TRBD2 (5 bases). Germline loops: CDR1 SGHVS, CDR2 FQNEAQ. This CDR3 has 16 amino acids. Trimming left V 5 bases short and J 0 bases short, with 17 bases between. The CDR3: CASSPTTTGSSYEQYF. The CDR3 nucleotides read TGTGCCAGCAGCCCAACAACAACTGGGAGCTCCTACGAGCAGTACTTC.

The chain combines TRBV15 with TRBJ2-6, with D unclear. V gave up 0 bases and J gave up 0 bases, with 6 bases separating them. Germline-derived CDR1 and CDR2 are LNHNV and YYDKDF (reference sequence). This CDR3 is 16 amino acids long. The CDR3 nucleotides are TGTGCCACCAGCAGAGATAGAAGCTCTGGGGCCAACGTCCTGACTTTC. Its translation: CATSRDRSSGANVLTF.

This rearrangement joins TRBV4-3 to TRBJ1-2, with 12 bases aligning to TRBD1. V lost 1 base to trimming and J lost 3 bases; unmatched junction nucleotides: 6. The CDR3 totals 17 residues. In germline, CDR1 is LGHNA, CDR2 YSLEER. The CDR3: CASSQAPGQGADYGYTF. The CDR3 DNA reads TGCGCCAGCAGCCAAGCGCCGGGACAGGGGGCGGACTATGGCTACACCTTC.

The J gene is TRBJ2-7, the V gene TRBV23-1; possible D gene TRBD1, 5 bases. TRBV23-1 is treated as an ORF (open reading frame) with a function not yet certain. The CDR3 consists of 15 residues. The ends were cut back, 8 bases at V and 6 bases at J, with 23 bases in the middle. Here the CDR3 DNA reads TGCGCCAGCGGCGGCGGCCTGGGGCGTACAATCGAGCAGTACTTC. Translating it yields CASGGGLGRTIEQYF.

The rearrangement joins TRBV27 to TRBJ2-1; TRBD2 agrees at 9 bases. The germline V gene encodes CDR1 MNHEY and CDR2 SMNVEV (reference sequence). Trimming removed 6 bases from V and 4 bases from J; junction bases left unmatched: 4. The CDR3 contains 14 residues. CDR3 DNA: TGTGCCAGCAGGGCTAGCGGGGCTTACAATGAGCAGTTCTTC. Amino acids: CASRASGAYNEQFF.

This chain connects TRBV5-1 to TRBJ1-5, with TRBD1 matching 8 bases. The trim removed 4 bases at V and 1 base at J, leaving 4 bases unmatched. From germline, CDR1 is SGHRS and CDR2 YFSETQ. The CDR3 totals 15 residues. DNA for the CDR3: TGCGCCAGCAGCACGACAGGGGCGAGCAATCAGCCCCAGCATTTT. Its protein product is CASSTTGASNQPQHF.